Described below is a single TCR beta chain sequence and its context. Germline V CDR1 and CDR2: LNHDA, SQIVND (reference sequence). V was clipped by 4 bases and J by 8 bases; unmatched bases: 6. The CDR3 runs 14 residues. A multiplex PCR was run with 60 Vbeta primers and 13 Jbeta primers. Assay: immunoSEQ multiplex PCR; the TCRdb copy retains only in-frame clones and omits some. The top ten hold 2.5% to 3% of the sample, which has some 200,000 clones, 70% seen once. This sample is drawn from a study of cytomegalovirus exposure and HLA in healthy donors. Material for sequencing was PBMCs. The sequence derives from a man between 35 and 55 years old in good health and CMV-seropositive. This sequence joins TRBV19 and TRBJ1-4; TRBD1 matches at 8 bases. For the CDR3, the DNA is TGTGCCAGTAGTACGACAGGGGTACTCGAAAAACTGTTTTTT. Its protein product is CASSTTGVLEKLFF.